The subject of this entry is one T cell receptor (beta chain). This sample stems from a study of T cell changes during pregnancy in multiple sclerosis. The germline V and J ends were trimmed by 4 bases and 0 bases, with 7 bases remaining between them. The CDR3 extends over 14 amino acids. Looked up from germline, CDR1 is SGHTA and CDR2 is FQGNSA. Only in-frame clones appear in the TCRdb table, and some are missing; sequencing was by immunoSEQ multiplex PCR. The table has tens of thousands of clones, just under 95% seen once. The TCR originated in a female donor with multiple sclerosis, enrolled in a pregnancy study. The chain combines TRBV7-2 with TRBJ2-1; perhaps TRBD2 as D (6 bases). This specimen was CD8+ T cells from peripheral blood mononuclear cells, taken in the third trimester of pregnancy. DNA of the CDR3: TGTGCCAGCAGCTGGGGAGGCTCCTACAATGAGCAGTTCTTC. Translating gives CASSWGGSYNEQFF. The entire variable domain, with the rest obtained from reference TRBV7-2 and TRBJ2-1, is as follows: GAGVSQSPSNKVTEKGKDVELRCDPISGHTALYWYRQSLGQGLEFLIYFQGNSAPDKSGLPSDRFSAERTGGSVSTLTIQRTQQEDSAVYLCASSWGGSYNEQFFGPGTRLTVL.